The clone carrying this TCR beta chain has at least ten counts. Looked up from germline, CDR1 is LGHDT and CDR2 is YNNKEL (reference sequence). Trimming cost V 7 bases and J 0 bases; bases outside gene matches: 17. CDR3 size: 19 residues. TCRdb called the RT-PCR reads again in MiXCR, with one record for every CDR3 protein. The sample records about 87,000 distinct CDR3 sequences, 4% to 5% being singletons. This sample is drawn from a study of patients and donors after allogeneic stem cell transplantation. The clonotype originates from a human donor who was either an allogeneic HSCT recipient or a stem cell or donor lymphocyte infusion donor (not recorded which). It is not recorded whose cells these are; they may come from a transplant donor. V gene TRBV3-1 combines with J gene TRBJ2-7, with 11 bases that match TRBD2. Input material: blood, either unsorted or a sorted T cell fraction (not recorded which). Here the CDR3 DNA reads TGTGCCAGCATCCTCCCCCCGGGACTAGCGGCTAAAAGCTCCTACGAGCAGTACTTC. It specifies CASILPPGLAAKSSYEQYF.